These 28 T cell receptor beta chains originate from one sample sequenced in a study of blood T cell repertoires in COVID-19. The method was immunoSEQ multiplex PCR; TCRdb's version includes in-frame clones alone and lacks a portion of them. The sample lists 110,000 or so clones, approximately 88% seen once, with approximately 8.1% in the top ten. The sequenced sample consisted of peripheral blood. Receptor source: a woman in her 40s with acute or convalescent COVID-19.

The chain joins TRBV19 to TRBJ1-6, with D possibly matching TRBD1 (5 bases). Trimming took 1 base from V and 5 from J, leaving 15 bases between them. Germline loops: CDR1 LNHDA, CDR2 SQIVND (reference sequence). The CDR3 has 17 amino acids. CDR3 in DNA: TGTGCCAGTAGTATAGTGGGGGGGAATCCGGATAATTCACCCCTCCACTTT. Its protein product is CASSIVGGNPDNSPLHF.

The chain employs TRBV18 and TRBJ1-3; 8 bases line up with TRBD1. Losses at the gene ends were 5 bases for V and 0 bases for J; bases not matched to a gene: 9. CDR3 length equals 17 residues. Germline V gene sequence: CDR1 KGHSH, CDR2 LQKENI. This CDR3 reads CASSTRSDRVSGNTIYF. Here the CDR3 DNA reads TGTGCCAGCTCAACCAGATCGGACAGGGTCTCTGGAAACACCATATATTTT.

This chain links TRBV12-3 or TRBV12-4 with TRBJ2-1, with D possibly matching TRBD2 (5 bases). V lost 7 bases to trimming and J lost 6 bases, with 13 bases between them. The CDR3 has 13 amino acids. CDR3 loop: CASTYGLFNEQFF. CDR3 sequence (DNA): TGTGCCAGCACCTACGGACTTTTCAATGAGCAGTTCTTC.

The rearrangement links TRBV5-1 to TRBJ1-1; D may be TRBD1 (5 bases). CDR1 SGHRS and CDR2 YFSETQ come from the germline V gene. This CDR3 region has 15 residues. V lost 1 base, J lost 4 bases, and 14 bases lay in between. The CDR3 loop reads CASSLNLGQSTEAFF. The CDR3 DNA sequence: TGCGCCAGCAGCTTGAACTTGGGGCAGAGCACTGAAGCTTTCTTT.

The V and J genes are TRBV30 and TRBJ2-5, with D possibly matching TRBD2 (5 bases). The CDR3 runs 15 residues. V gave up 1 base and J gave up 1 base, with 13 bases separating them. Germline CDR1 GTSNPN, CDR2 SVGIG (reference sequence). CDR3 nucleotide sequence: TGTGCCTGGAGTGGGAGGTTCGGGCGCCAAGAGACCCAGTACTTC. This encodes CAWSGRFGRQETQYF.

V and J are TRBV7-9 and TRBJ1-1, with a possible D match to TRBD1 (5 bases). V was cut by 0 bases and J by 10 bases, with 21 bases left in between. Per the germline V gene, CDR1 is SEHNR and CDR2 is FQNEAQ (reference sequence). The CDR3 is made up of 16 amino acids. CDR3 coding DNA: TGTGCCAGCAGCTTAGCTATAGGTTGGCAGGGCGCAGGAGCTTTCTTT. Its translation is CASSLAIGWQGAGAFF.

The chain couples TRBV3-1 (or the pseudogene TRBV3-2) to TRBJ1-1; D remains unclear. Trimming shortened V by 0 bases and J by 6 bases, and 14 bases separated the two germline ends. CDR1 LGHDT and CDR2 YNNKEL come from the germline V gene (reference sequence). CDR3 size: 15 residues. The CDR3 region has the DNA TGTGCCAGCAGCCAAGAGAGGAGCCTTTCTTCTGAAGCTTTCTTT. Amino acids: CASSQERSLSSEAFF.

V is TRBV27 and J is TRBJ1-5, with 8 bases aligning to TRBD1. V was clipped by 5 bases and J by 5 bases; unmatched bases: 11. The CDR3 consists of 16 residues. Germline V gene data show CDR1 as MNHEY and CDR2 as SMNVEV (reference sequence). CDR3 DNA sequence: TGTGCCAGCAGTCCGAGACCTGACAGGGGCGATCAGCCCCAGCATTTT. Amino acids: CASSPRPDRGDQPQHF.

The CDR3 reads CASSLSPPGQGVSVGNTIYF. In DNA, the CDR3 is TGTGCCAGCTCACTCTCTCCACCGGGACAGGGGGTGTCGGTTGGAAACACCATATATTTT. The gene calls are TRBV18 and TRBJ1-3; 11 bases are a match to TRBD1. J gave up 3 bases and V 4 bases, and 17 bases lay outside the gene matches. CDR3 length: 20 residues. In germline, CDR1 is KGHSH, CDR2 LQKENI.

The J gene is TRBJ2-2, the V gene TRBV30; D perhaps matches TRBD2 (5 bases). The CDR3 sequence is 15 residues long. Per the germline V gene, CDR1 is GTSNPN and CDR2 is SVGIG (reference sequence). The V end lost 1 base, the J end lost 1 base, and 10 bases lay between the germline ends. The chain's CDR3 is CAWSGRRLNTGELFF. The CDR3 nucleotides read TGTGCCTGGAGTGGACGGAGGTTGAACACCGGGGAGCTGTTTTTT. Variable domain in full (rest from reference TRBV30 and TRBJ2-2): SQTIHQWPATLVQPVGSPLSLECTVEGTSNPNLYWYRQAAGRGLQLLFYSVGIGQISSEVPQNLSASRPQDRQFILSSKKLLLSDSGFYLCAWSGRRLNTGELFFGEGSRLTVL.

The J gene is TRBJ1-1, the V gene TRBV2; D is uncertain. This CDR3 contains 15 residues. The germline gives CDR1 SNHLY, CDR2 FYNNEI. Trimming left V 0 bases short and J 4 bases short, with 12 bases between. In DNA, the CDR3 is TGTGCCAGCAGTGAAGCGCTTGTTAGCGGCACTGAAGCTTTCTTT. It specifies CASSEALVSGTEAFF.

The gene calls are TRBV2 and TRBJ2-1; 8 bases are a match to TRBD2. V was pared by 10 bases and J by 2 bases, with 4 bases of the junction left unmatched. Germline V gene data show CDR1 as SNHLY and CDR2 as FYNNEI. The CDR3 runs 13 residues. CDR3 sequence (DNA): TGTGCCATAGACGGGGGGGCCTACAATGAGCAGTTCTTC. Its protein product is CAIDGGAYNEQFF.

The chain joins TRBV2 to TRBJ2-1, with TRBD2 matching 8 bases. In germline, CDR1 is SNHLY, CDR2 FYNNEI. CDR3 size: 14 residues. The ends lost 3 bases at V and 3 bases at J; junction bases unmatched: 1. The CDR3 sequence is CASSDAGGYNEQFF. The CDR3 DNA reads TGTGCCAGCAGTGATGCGGGGGGCTACAATGAGCAGTTCTTC.

This rearrangement joins TRBV27 to TRBJ1-1; 9 nucleotides align to TRBD1. Germline V lookup: CDR1 MNHEY, CDR2 SMNVEV (reference sequence). The CDR3 covers 16 residues. The junction had 7 bases not matched to a gene; V was cut back by 4 bases and J by 1 base. The CDR3 sequence is CASSWGTGRENTEAFF. Written as DNA, the CDR3 is TGTGCCAGCAGTTGGGGGACAGGGAGGGAGAACACTGAAGCTTTCTTT.

This chain joins TRBV18 and TRBJ2-7, with a possible D match to TRBD2 (7 bases). Germline loops: CDR1 KGHSH, CDR2 LQKENI. V was shortened by 1 base and J by 7 bases, with 17 bases between the two germline ends. The CDR3 is 15 residues long. In nucleotides, the CDR3 is TGTGCCAGCTCACCACGGCCGGGGGGCCTCGGTGAGCAGTACTTC. Amino acids: CASSPRPGGLGEQYF.

This clone was seen only a few times. The V and J genes are TRBV19 and TRBJ2-3; D is ambiguous. Trimming took off 6 bases at V and 2 bases at J, with 15 bases between the two ends. Germline values: CDR1 LNHDA, CDR2 SQIVND (reference sequence). The CDR3 loop spans 15 amino acids. The CDR3 DNA follows: TGTGCCAGTAGCAGAGGAGTGAACCCCACAGATACGCAGTATTTT. This translates into CASSRGVNPTDTQYF.

V and J are TRBV5-6 and TRBJ2-3; 9 bases are a match to TRBD2. This CDR3 contains 16 residues. The germline gives CDR1 SGHDT, CDR2 YYEEEE. With 2 bases clipped from V and 3 bases from J, the junction kept 7 bases outside the gene matches. The CDR3 nucleotides are TGTGCCAGCAGCTTACGTGCAGCGGGGGGAACAGATACGCAGTATTTT. Its translation is CASSLRAAGGTDTQYF. The entire variable domain, with the rest obtained from reference TRBV5-6 and TRBJ2-3, is as follows: DAGVTQSPTHLIKTRGQQVTLRCSPKSGHDTVSWYQQALGQGPQFIFQYYEEEERQRGNFPDRFSGHQFPNYSSELNVNALLLGDSALYLCASSLRAAGGTDTQYFGPGTRLTVL.

The genes are TRBV7-2 and TRBJ2-7; 7 positions agree with TRBD2. Per the germline V gene, CDR1 is SGHTA and CDR2 is FQGNSA. V dropped 5 bases and J dropped 0; count of bases not matched to a gene: 4. This CDR3 has 14 amino acids. In DNA form, the CDR3 reads TGTGCCAGCAGCCCCGGGGGGACCTCCTACGAGCAGTACTTC. This sequence encodes CASSPGGTSYEQYF.

The chain has TRBV24-1 and TRBJ1-2, with 7 bases identical to TRBD1. CDR1 and CDR2 from the germline V gene are KGHDR and SFDVKD. This CDR3 region has 16 residues. V was clipped by 6 bases and J by 6 bases; unmatched bases: 15. CDR3 DNA: TGTGCCACCAGTTTTATTTCTAGACAGGGAATCGATGGCTACACCTTC. Its translation: CATSFISRQGIDGYTF.

The chain joins TRBV9 to TRBJ2-3, with D maybe TRBD2 (5 bases). V was trimmed by 3 bases and J by 6 bases, leaving 17 bases between them. The CDR3 length is 15 residues. The germline CDR1 and CDR2 sequences are SGDLS and YYNGEE. The CDR3 nucleotides are TGTGCCAGCAGCGCACCGGGAAGCCGGCGGGATACGCAGTATTTT. Translated, it gives CASSAPGSRRDTQYF. Full variable domain (remainder filled in from reference TRBV9 and TRBJ2-3): DSGVTQTPKHLITATGQRVTLRCSPRSGDLSVYWYQQSLDQGLQFLIQYYNGEERAKGNILERFSAQQFPDLHSELNLSSLELGDSALYFCASSAPGSRRDTQYFGPGTRLTVL.

This clone occurred once. The chain uses TRBV3-1 (or the pseudogene TRBV3-2) and TRBJ1-2; TRBD1 aligns across 10 bases. After removal of 4 bases from V and 4 bases from J, the junction contained 9 bases not matched to a gene. CDR1 and CDR2 from the germline V gene are LGHDT and YNNKEL (reference sequence). The length of the CDR3 is 16 residues. This CDR3 is CASSPLGTGESYGYTF. As DNA, the CDR3 is TGTGCCAGCAGCCCATTAGGGACAGGGGAGAGCTATGGCTACACCTTC.

V gene TRBV30 combines with J gene TRBJ2-2, with 9 bases fitting TRBD1. V lost 5 bases and J lost 1; bases outside the gene matches: 5. Germline loops: CDR1 GTSNPN, CDR2 SVGIG (reference sequence). The length of the CDR3 is 15 residues. The CDR3 protein is CAWSGGQGNTGELFF. The CDR3 DNA follows: TGTGCCTGGTCCGGGGGACAGGGGAACACCGGGGAGCTGTTTTTT.

The chain carries TRBV19 and TRBJ1-3; the D is unclear. This CDR3 has 15 residues. The germline CDR1 and CDR2 sequences are LNHDA and SQIVND (reference sequence). V lost 6 bases and J 0 bases, leaving 12 bases between the germline ends. The CDR3 nucleotides are TGTGCCAGTAGGGTGGTTGGAGTCTCTGGAAACACCATATATTTT. Encoded protein: CASRVVGVSGNTIYF.

V and J are TRBV4-2 and TRBJ1-1; D is unclear. Germline V lookup: CDR1 LGHNA, CDR2 YNFKEQ. Trimming removed 2 bases from V and 11 bases from J, with 15 bases in between. This CDR3 has 13 amino acids. The CDR3 DNA follows: TGTGCCAGCAGCCAAAGCGGGCAAGTGGGGGCTTTCTTT. Translated, it gives CASSQSGQVGAFF.

V and J are TRBV7-8 and TRBJ1-2, with 9 bases lining up with TRBD1. V dropped 5 bases and J dropped 4; count of bases not matched to a gene: 11. The CDR3 is 16 amino acids. Germline-derived CDR1 and CDR2 are SGHVS and FQNEAQ. DNA of the CDR3: TGTGCCAGCAGCGATGGGGACAGGGCCCCCGGCTATGGCTACACCTTC. This encodes CASSDGDRAPGYGYTF.

CDR3 DNA sequence: TGTGCCACCGCTCGACAGGGGGCGGCCAAAAACATTCAGTACTTC. It translates to CATARQGAAKNIQYF. The J gene is TRBJ2-4, the V gene TRBV15; 10 bases align to TRBD1. V gave up 8 bases and J gave up 1 base; unmatched junction bases: 5. From germline, CDR1 is LNHNV and CDR2 YYDKDF (reference sequence). This CDR3 spans 15 amino acids.

The genes are TRBV10-3 and TRBJ1-5, with D hard to call. The CDR3 has 14 amino acids. Germline CDR1 reads ENHRY; CDR2 reads SYGVKD. Trimming left V 0 bases short and J 3 bases short, with 6 bases between. Here the CDR3 reads CAISESEHNQPQHF. The CDR3 coding sequence is TGTGCCATCAGTGAGTCCGAACACAATCAGCCCCAGCATTTT.

J is TRBJ1-1 and V is TRBV18; a weak D match, TRBD1 (5 bases). Trimming stripped 6 bases from V and 4 bases from J, with 15 bases between. Per germline, CDR1 KGHSH and CDR2 LQKENI. The CDR3 extends over 14 amino acids. This CDR3 is CASSRGSGVTEAFF. CDR3 in DNA: TGTGCCAGCTCCCGGGGGTCGGGGGTCACTGAAGCTTTCTTT.